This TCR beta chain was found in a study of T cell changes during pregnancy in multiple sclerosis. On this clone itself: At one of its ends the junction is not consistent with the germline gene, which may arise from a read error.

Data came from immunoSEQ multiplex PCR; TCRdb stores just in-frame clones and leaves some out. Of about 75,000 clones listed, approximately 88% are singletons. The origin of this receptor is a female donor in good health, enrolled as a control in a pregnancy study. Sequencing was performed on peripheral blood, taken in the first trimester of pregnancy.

The CDR3 loop reads CASSLERGRNPGELFF. CDR3 DNA: TGTGCCAGCAGCCTTGAGCGCGGGAGGAACCCCGGGGAGCTGTTTTTT. This chain joins TRBV6-6 and TRBJ2-2; 8 nucleotides line up with TRBD2. Germline CDR1 is MNHNY and CDR2 is SVGAGI (reference sequence). CDR3 length: 16 amino acids.